These T cell receptor beta chains were read from a single sample in a study of cytomegalovirus exposure and HLA in healthy donors. Here immunoSEQ multiplex PCR was the method, and the copy in TCRdb shows in-frame clones only, minus some. The sample lists over 150,000 clones, roughly three quarters occurring once. The sequenced material came from PBMCs. These receptors originate from a woman between 50 and 59 years old in good health and CMV-seropositive. CDR3s include the opening cysteine and the closing phenylalanine or tryptophan. Fields, in order: J gene, clone size, D gene, V gene, CDR3 protein, CDR3 DNA. The D gene is left open where the match is weak. Size values are once, few and many counts, or a class for expanded clones, and some rows have none.

j_call: TRBJ2-7
clone_size: -
d_call: TRBD1
v_call: TRBV10-3
cdr3_aa: CAISEPVGTGGYEQYF
cdr3_nt: TGTGCCATCAGTGAGCCGGTTGGGACAGGGGGTTACGAGCAGTACTTC

j_call: TRBJ1-3
clone_size: -
d_call: TRBD1
v_call: TRBV5-4
cdr3_aa: CASSLSWTGGNRGNTIYF
cdr3_nt: TGTGCCAGCAGCTTGTCATGGACAGGGGGAAATCGTGGAAACACCATATATTTT

j_call: TRBJ2-5
clone_size: -
d_call: -
v_call: TRBV30
cdr3_aa: CAWNTHLERAQYF
cdr3_nt: TGTGCCTGGAACACACACTTGGAGAGGGCCCAGTACTTC

j_call: TRBJ1-2
clone_size: -
d_call: -
v_call: TRBV27
cdr3_aa: CASSLSPTGSFVYGYTF
cdr3_nt: TGTGCCAGCAGTTTATCGCCGACTGGGAGCTTTGTCTATGGCTACACCTTC

j_call: TRBJ2-1
clone_size: -
d_call: TRBD2
v_call: TRBV7-9
cdr3_aa: CASSAAGLAGGTYNEQFF
cdr3_nt: TGTGCCAGCAGCGCCGCGGGACTAGCGGGGGGCACCTACAATGAGCAGTTCTTC

j_call: TRBJ1-6
clone_size: -
d_call: TRBD1
v_call: TRBV6-5
cdr3_aa: CASSYLQGGSPLHF
cdr3_nt: TGTGCCAGCAGTTACCTCCAGGGGGGTTCACCCCTCCACTTT

j_call: TRBJ2-3
clone_size: -
d_call: TRBD1
v_call: TRBV19
cdr3_aa: CASSPGTGRADTQYF
cdr3_nt: TGTGCCAGTAGTCCAGGGACAGGGAGGGCAGATACGCAGTATTTT

j_call: TRBJ1-1
clone_size: -
d_call: -
v_call: TRBV29-1
cdr3_aa: CSAEYPAREAEAFF
cdr3_nt: TGCAGCGCAGAATATCCAGCCCGGGAGGCTGAAGCTTTCTTT

j_call: TRBJ1-6
clone_size: -
d_call: -
v_call: TRBV6-5
cdr3_aa: CASSYSQGGNSPLHF
cdr3_nt: TGTGCCAGCAGTTACTCGCAGGGAGGTAATTCACCCCTCCACTTT

j_call: TRBJ1-5
clone_size: -
d_call: -
v_call: TRBV4-1
cdr3_aa: CASSRQDHRGNQPQHF
cdr3_nt: TGCGCCAGCAGCCGACAGGACCACAGGGGCAATCAGCCCCAGCATTTT

j_call: TRBJ1-4
clone_size: -
d_call: TRBD1
v_call: TRBV9
cdr3_aa: CASSATGEKLFF
cdr3_nt: TGTGCCAGCAGCGCGACAGGGGAAAAACTGTTTTTT

j_call: TRBJ2-7
clone_size: few
d_call: TRBD2
v_call: TRBV10-3
cdr3_aa: CAISAIAGSYEQYF
cdr3_nt: TGTGCCATCAGTGCCATAGCGGGGTCCTACGAGCAGTACTTC

j_call: TRBJ1-2
clone_size: few
d_call: TRBD1
v_call: TRBV6-5
cdr3_aa: CASSWGQGGDGYTF
cdr3_nt: TGTGCCAGCAGTTGGGGACAGGGAGGAGATGGCTACACCTTC

j_call: TRBJ1-6
clone_size: -
d_call: TRBD1
v_call: TRBV11-1
cdr3_aa: CASSYNGQENSPLHF
cdr3_nt: TGTGCCAGCAGCTACAACGGACAGGAAAATTCACCCCTCCACTTT

j_call: TRBJ2-3
clone_size: few
d_call: TRBD2
v_call: TRBV6-5
cdr3_aa: CASSYGSGGSTDTQYF
cdr3_nt: TGTGCCAGCAGTTACGGGAGCGGGGGGTCGACAGATACGCAGTATTTT

j_call: TRBJ1-6
clone_size: -
d_call: -
v_call: TRBV5-1
cdr3_aa: CATRPGSYNSPLHF
cdr3_nt: TGCGCCACCCGACCAGGGTCCTATAATTCACCCCTCCACTTT

j_call: TRBJ2-3
clone_size: -
d_call: -
v_call: TRBV19
cdr3_aa: CASSVQGTSTDTQYF
cdr3_nt: TGTGCCAGTAGTGTACAGGGGACTAGCACAGATACGCAGTATTTT

j_call: TRBJ2-6
clone_size: -
d_call: -
v_call: TRBV23-1
cdr3_aa: CASSQSSLSGANVLTF
cdr3_nt: TGCGCCAGCAGTCAATCATCCCTCTCTGGGGCCAACGTCCTGACTTTC

j_call: TRBJ1-3
clone_size: -
d_call: -
v_call: TRBV9
cdr3_aa: CASSVGGTSWGNTIYF
cdr3_nt: TGTGCCAGCAGCGTTGGTGGTACTAGCTGGGGAAACACCATATATTTT

j_call: TRBJ2-1
clone_size: -
d_call: TRBD1
v_call: TRBV7-9
cdr3_aa: CASSPPPGTGYNEQFF
cdr3_nt: TGTGCCAGCAGCCCTCCCCCGGGGACAGGATACAATGAGCAGTTCTTC

j_call: TRBJ2-5
clone_size: -
d_call: TRBD1
v_call: TRBV27
cdr3_aa: CASHRPGQGETQYF
cdr3_nt: TGTGCCAGCCATCGACCGGGACAGGGGGAGACCCAGTACTTC

j_call: TRBJ2-1
clone_size: -
d_call: TRBD2
v_call: TRBV2
cdr3_aa: CASSEVGRGNEQFF
cdr3_nt: TGTGCCAGCAGTGAAGTAGGGAGGGGTAATGAGCAGTTCTTC

j_call: TRBJ1-2
clone_size: few
d_call: -
v_call: TRBV6-6
cdr3_aa: CASSPLYRRDGYTF
cdr3_nt: TGTGCCAGCAGTCCTCTATACCGGAGAGATGGCTACACCTTC

j_call: TRBJ1-1
clone_size: -
d_call: -
v_call: TRBV15
cdr3_aa: CATAPSLGSTEAFF
cdr3_nt: TGTGCCACTGCGCCGTCCCTAGGAAGCACTGAAGCTTTCTTT

j_call: TRBJ2-7
clone_size: -
d_call: TRBD1
v_call: TRBV4-2
cdr3_aa: CASSQRYGPGQGPYEQYF
cdr3_nt: TGTGCCAGCAGCCAAAGGTATGGACCGGGACAGGGCCCCTACGAGCAGTACTTC

j_call: TRBJ1-2
clone_size: -
d_call: TRBD1
v_call: TRBV5-1
cdr3_aa: CASRDYRGLGTSNYGYTF
cdr3_nt: TGCGCCAGCAGAGATTACAGGGGGCTGGGGACCAGTAACTATGGCTACACCTTC

j_call: TRBJ1-2
clone_size: -
d_call: -
v_call: TRBV27
cdr3_aa: CASGADLYGYTF
cdr3_nt: TGTGCCAGCGGGGCTGACCTATATGGCTACACCTTC

j_call: TRBJ1-1
clone_size: -
d_call: -
v_call: TRBV6-1
cdr3_aa: CASRPGTAGTEAFF
cdr3_nt: TGTGCCAGCAGGCCCGGGACTGCGGGGACTGAAGCTTTCTTT

j_call: TRBJ1-1
clone_size: -
d_call: -
v_call: TRBV30
cdr3_aa: CAWSRNTEAFF
cdr3_nt: TGTGCCTGGAGCCGGAACACTGAAGCTTTCTTT

j_call: TRBJ1-5
clone_size: -
d_call: -
v_call: TRBV4-1
cdr3_aa: CASSQIGGPQHF
cdr3_nt: TGCGCCAGCAGCCAGATAGGGGGGCCCCAGCATTTT

j_call: TRBJ1-2
clone_size: -
d_call: TRBD1
v_call: TRBV5-5
cdr3_aa: CASSSGQGPYGYTF
cdr3_nt: TGTGCCAGCAGCTCGGGACAGGGCCCCTATGGCTACACCTTC

j_call: TRBJ2-2
clone_size: -
d_call: -
v_call: TRBV6-5
cdr3_aa: CASSRSGELFF
cdr3_nt: TGTGCCAGCAGTCGGTCGGGGGAGCTGTTTTTT

j_call: TRBJ1-2
clone_size: -
d_call: -
v_call: TRBV30
cdr3_aa: CAARHTGFRGYTF
cdr3_nt: TGTGCCGCCCGCCACACAGGGTTCCGTGGCTACACCTTC

j_call: TRBJ1-6
clone_size: -
d_call: -
v_call: TRBV6-6
cdr3_aa: CVGRTGINSPLHF
cdr3_nt: TGTGTTGGACGAACAGGGATTAATTCACCCCTCCACTTT

j_call: TRBJ2-5
clone_size: -
d_call: TRBD1
v_call: TRBV5-1
cdr3_aa: CASSLAGTGGWEQYF
cdr3_nt: TGCGCCAGCAGCTTGGCCGGGACAGGGGGCTGGGAGCAGTACTTC

j_call: TRBJ1-6
clone_size: few
d_call: TRBD1
v_call: TRBV7-9
cdr3_aa: CASSDAGTGGISPLHF
cdr3_nt: TGTGCCAGCAGCGATGCCGGGACAGGGGGTATCTCACCCCTCCACTTT